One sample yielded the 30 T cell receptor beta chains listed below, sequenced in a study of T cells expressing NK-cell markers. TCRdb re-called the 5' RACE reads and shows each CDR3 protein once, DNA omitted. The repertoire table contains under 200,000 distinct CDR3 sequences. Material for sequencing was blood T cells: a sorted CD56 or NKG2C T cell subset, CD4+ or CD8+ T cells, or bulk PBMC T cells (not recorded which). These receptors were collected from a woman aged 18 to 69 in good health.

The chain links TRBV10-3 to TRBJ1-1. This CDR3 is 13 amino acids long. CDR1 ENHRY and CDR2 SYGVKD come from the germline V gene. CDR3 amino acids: CAITWAMNTEAFF.

CDR3 protein: CASSLQGTLGEKLFF. The chain joins TRBV27 to TRBJ1-4. Germline CDR1 and CDR2: MNHEY and SMNVEV (reference sequence). This CDR3 comprises 15 residues.

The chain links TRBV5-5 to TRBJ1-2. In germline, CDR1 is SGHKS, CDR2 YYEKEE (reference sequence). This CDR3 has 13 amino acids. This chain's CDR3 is CASIMGDLRGYTF.

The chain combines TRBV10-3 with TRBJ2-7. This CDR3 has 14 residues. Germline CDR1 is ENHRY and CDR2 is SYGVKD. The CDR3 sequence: CAISDIRRTYEQYF.

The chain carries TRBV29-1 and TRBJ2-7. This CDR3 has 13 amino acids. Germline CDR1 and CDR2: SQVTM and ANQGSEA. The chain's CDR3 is CSAAEKAGYEQYF.

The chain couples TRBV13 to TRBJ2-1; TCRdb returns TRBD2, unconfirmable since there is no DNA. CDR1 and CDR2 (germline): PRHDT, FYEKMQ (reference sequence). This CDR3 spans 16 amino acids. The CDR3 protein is CASSSQLAGVYNEQFF.

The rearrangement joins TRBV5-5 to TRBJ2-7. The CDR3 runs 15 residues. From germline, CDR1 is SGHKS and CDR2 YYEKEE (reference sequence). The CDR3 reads CASSLGVTQTYEQYF.

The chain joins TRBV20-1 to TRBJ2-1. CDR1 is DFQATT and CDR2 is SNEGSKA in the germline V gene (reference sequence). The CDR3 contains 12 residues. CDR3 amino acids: CSVGSLGNEQFF.

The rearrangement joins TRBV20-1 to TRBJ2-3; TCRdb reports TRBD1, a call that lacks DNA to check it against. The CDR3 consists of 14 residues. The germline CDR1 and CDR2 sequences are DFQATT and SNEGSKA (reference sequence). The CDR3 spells CSALTGGNTDTQYF.

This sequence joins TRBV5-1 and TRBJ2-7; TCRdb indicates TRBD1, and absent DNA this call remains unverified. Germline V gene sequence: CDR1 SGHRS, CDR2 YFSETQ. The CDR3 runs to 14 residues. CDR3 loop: CASGGYSGRYEQYF.

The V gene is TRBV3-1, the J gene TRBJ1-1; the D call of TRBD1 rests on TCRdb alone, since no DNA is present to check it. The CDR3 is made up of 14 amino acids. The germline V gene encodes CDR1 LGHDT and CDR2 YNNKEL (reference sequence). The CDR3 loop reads CASSGPGGRPEAFF.

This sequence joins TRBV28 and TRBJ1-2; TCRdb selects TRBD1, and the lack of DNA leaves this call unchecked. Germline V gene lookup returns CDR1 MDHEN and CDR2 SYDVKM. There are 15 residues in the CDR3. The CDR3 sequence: CASSLSPGAGWGYTF.

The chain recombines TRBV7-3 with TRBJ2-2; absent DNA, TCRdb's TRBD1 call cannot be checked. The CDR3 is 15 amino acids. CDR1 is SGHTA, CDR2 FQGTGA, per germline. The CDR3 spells CASSQFGGTTGELFF. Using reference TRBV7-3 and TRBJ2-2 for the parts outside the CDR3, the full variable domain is GAGVSQTPSNKVTEKGKYVELRCDPISGHTALYWYRQSLGQGPEFLIYFQGTGAADDSGLPNDRFFAVRPEGSVSTLKIQRTERGDSAVYLCASSQFGGTTGELFFGEGSRLTVL.

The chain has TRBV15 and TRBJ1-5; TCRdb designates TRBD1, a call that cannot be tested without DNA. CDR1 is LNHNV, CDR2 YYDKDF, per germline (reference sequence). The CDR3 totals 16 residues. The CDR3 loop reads CATSTDRGWSNQPQHF.

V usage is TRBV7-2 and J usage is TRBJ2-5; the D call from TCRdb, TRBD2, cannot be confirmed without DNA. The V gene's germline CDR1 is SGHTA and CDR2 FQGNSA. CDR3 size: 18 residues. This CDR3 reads CASSLGPAGGPRQETQYF.

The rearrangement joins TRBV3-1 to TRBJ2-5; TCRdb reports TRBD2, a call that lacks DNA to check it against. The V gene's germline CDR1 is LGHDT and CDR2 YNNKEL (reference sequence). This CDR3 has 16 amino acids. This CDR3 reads CASSPWLAGGPGTQYF.

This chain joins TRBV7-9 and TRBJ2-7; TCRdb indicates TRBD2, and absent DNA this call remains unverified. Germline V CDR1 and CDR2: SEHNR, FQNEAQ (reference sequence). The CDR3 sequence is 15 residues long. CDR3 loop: CASSFGGVVSYEQYF.

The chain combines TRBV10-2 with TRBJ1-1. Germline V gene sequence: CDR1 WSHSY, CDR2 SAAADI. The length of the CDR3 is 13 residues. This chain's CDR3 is CASRGREGTEAFF.

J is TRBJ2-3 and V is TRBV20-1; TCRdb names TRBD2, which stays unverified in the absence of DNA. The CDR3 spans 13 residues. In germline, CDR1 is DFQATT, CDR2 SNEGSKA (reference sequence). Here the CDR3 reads CSASRVAVDTQYF.

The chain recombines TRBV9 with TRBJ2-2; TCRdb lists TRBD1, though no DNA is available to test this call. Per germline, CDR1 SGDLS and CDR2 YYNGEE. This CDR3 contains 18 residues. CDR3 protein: CASSVVQGGALDTGELFF.

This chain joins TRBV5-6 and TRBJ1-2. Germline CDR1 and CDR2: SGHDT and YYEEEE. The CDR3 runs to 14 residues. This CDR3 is CASSHSGEVYGYTF.

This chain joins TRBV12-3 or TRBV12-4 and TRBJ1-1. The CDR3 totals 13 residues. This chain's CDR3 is CASGQVVNTEAFF.

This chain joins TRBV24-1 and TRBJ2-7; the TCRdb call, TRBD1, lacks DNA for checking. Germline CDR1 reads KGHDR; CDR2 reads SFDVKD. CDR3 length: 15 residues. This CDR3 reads CATSDGQGAGYEQYF.

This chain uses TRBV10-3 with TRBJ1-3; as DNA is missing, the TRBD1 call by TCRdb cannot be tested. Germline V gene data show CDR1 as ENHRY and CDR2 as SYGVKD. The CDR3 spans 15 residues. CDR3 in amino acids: CAISESKGSGNTIYF.

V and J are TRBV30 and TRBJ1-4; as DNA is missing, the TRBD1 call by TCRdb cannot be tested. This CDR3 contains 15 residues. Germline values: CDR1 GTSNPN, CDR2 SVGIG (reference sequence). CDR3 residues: CAWSGGGSLNEKLFF.

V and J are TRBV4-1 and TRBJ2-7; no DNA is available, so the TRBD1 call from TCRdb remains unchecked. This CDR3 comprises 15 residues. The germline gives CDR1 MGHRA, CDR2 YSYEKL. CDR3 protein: CASSQPGRNSYEQYF.

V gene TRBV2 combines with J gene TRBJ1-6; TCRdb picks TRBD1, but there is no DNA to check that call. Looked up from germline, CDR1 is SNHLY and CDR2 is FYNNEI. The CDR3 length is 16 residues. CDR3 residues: CASRDRQGSNNSPLHF.

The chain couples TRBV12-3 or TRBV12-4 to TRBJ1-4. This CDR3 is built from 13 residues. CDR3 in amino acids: CASSLALGGGVFF.

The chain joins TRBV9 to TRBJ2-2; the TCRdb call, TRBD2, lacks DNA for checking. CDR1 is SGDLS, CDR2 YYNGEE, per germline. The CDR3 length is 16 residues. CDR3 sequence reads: CASSVVRGPRPGELFF.

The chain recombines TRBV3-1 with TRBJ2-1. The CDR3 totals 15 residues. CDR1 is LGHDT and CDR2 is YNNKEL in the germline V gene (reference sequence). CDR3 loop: CASSQGSSGYNEQFF.